These 29 T cell receptor beta chains were sequenced from one sample in a study of CD8 T cells in ankylosing spondylitis. Each CDR3 protein is one row after TCRdb ran MiXCR on the 5' RACE reads. The data contain some 220,000 distinct CDR3 sequences, 10% of them seen just once; the ten biggest clones take up about 3%. Input material: blood, either unsorted or a sorted T cell fraction (not recorded which). These TCRs come from a male donor with ankylosing spondylitis or in good health (not recorded which).

This clonotype was seen ten or more times. The chain links TRBV20-1 to TRBJ2-7; 8 bases fit TRBD2. The ends lost 5 bases at V and 2 bases at J; junction bases unmatched: 11. CDR3 length equals 15 residues. Germline values: CDR1 DFQATT, CDR2 SNEGSKA (reference sequence). Here the CDR3 reads CSAPGAGGSTYEQYF. DNA of the CDR3: TGCAGTGCTCCGGGGGCGGGAGGTTCCACCTACGAGCAGTACTTC.

This clonotype occurred many times. The rearrangement joins TRBV5-1 to TRBJ2-7, with D tentatively TRBD2 (5 bases). This CDR3 comprises 13 residues. The V end lost 7 bases, the J end lost 3 bases, and 14 bases lay between the germline ends. Germline V gives CDR1 SGHRS, CDR2 YFSETQ. In DNA, the CDR3 is TGCGCCAGCCGTAACCCCGGGGACTACGAGCAGTACTTC. Protein sequence: CASRNPGDYEQYF.

This chain connects TRBV10-1 to TRBJ2-7; D is unclear. The CDR3 extends over 12 amino acids. V lost 3 bases and J lost 3, with 6 bases in between. Germline V lookup: CDR1 WNHNN, CDR2 SYGVQD (reference sequence). The CDR3 DNA reads TGCGCCAGCAGTGATTCAGACTACGAGCAGTACTTC. It specifies CASSDSDYEQYF.

V gene TRBV10-3 combines with J gene TRBJ2-1, with TRBD1 matching 10 bases. With V trimmed by 11 bases and J by 8 bases, 9 bases remained unmatched. CDR1 and CDR2 (germline): ENHRY, SYGVKD. The length of the CDR3 is 13 residues. The CDR3 nucleotides read TGTGCCTCAAGACAGGGGGCAGTCTATGAGCAGTTCTTC. It specifies CASRQGAVYEQFF.

In its sample, this clonotype was seen a few times. V usage is TRBV7-8 and J usage is TRBJ2-3; TRBD1 is a possible D gene (6 bases). CDR1 SGHVS and CDR2 FQNEAQ come from the germline V gene. The CDR3 length is 16 residues. The ends were cut back, 1 base at V and 2 bases at J, with 13 bases in the middle. CDR3 DNA: TGTGCCAGCAGCTTAGTGAGAGGGGACACCACAGATACGCAGTATTTT. Its translation is CASSLVRGDTTDTQYF.

This clonotype was counted at least ten times. The chain employs TRBV30 and TRBJ2-7; D ambiguous. The V gene lost 3 bases and the J gene lost 4 bases, with 13 bases spanning the gap. CDR1 GTSNPN and CDR2 SVGIG come from the germline V gene (reference sequence). The CDR3 loop spans 13 amino acids. The CDR3 sequence is CAWRAWNLYEQYF. The CDR3 coding sequence is TGTGCCTGGAGGGCGTGGAACCTGTACGAGCAGTACTTC. Supplemented by reference TRBV30 and TRBJ2-7, the full variable domain reads SQTIHQWPATLVQPVGSPLSLECTVEGTSNPNLYWYRQAAGRGLQLLFYSVGIGQISSEVPQNLSASRPQDRQFILSSKKLLLSDSGFYLCAWRAWNLYEQYFGPGTRLTVT.

This clonotype was found many times. CDR3 DNA sequence: TGTGCCAGCAGTCCCTGGACTAGCGGGGGCTCTTACAATGAGCAGTTCTTC. Translated, it gives CASSPWTSGGSYNEQFF. The chain is built from TRBV12-3 or TRBV12-4 and TRBJ2-1; 13 bases are shared with TRBD2. The length of the CDR3 is 17 residues. After removal of 5 bases from V and 4 bases from J, the junction contained 8 bases not matched to a gene.

A few counts support this clonotype. Here the CDR3 DNA reads TGCGCCAGCAGCCAACCGGGACAGGGGGGTCGGGCTAACACTGAAGCTTTCTTT. It specifies CASSQPGQGGRANTEAFF. The chain carries TRBV4-1 and TRBJ1-1, with 11 bases matching TRBD1. The CDR3 is 18 amino acids. Germline assignment: CDR1 MGHRA and CDR2 YSYEKL. V trimming: 2 bases; J trimming: 2 bases; junction bases outside the gene matches: 10.

The table lists this clonotype with many counts. The chain links TRBV4-1 to TRBJ2-3; D might be TRBD1 (5 bases). The V and J ends lost 11 bases and 3 bases respectively, with 9 bases between them. The CDR3 consists of 11 residues. In germline, CDR1 is MGHRA, CDR2 YSYEKL. CDR3 residues: CARQTTDTQYF. For the CDR3, the DNA is TGCGCCCGACAGACTACAGATACGCAGTATTTT.

This clonotype occurred many times. The rearrangement links TRBV5-1 to TRBJ2-1, with D perhaps matching TRBD1 (6 bases). Trimming cost V 2 bases and J 2 bases, with 11 bases left between them. This CDR3 contains 15 residues. Germline loops: CDR1 SGHRS, CDR2 YFSETQ. CDR3 residues: CASSLAGQTYNEQFF. CDR3 in DNA: TGCGCCAGCAGCTTAGCTGGACAGACCTACAATGAGCAGTTCTTC. Drawing the rest from reference TRBV5-1 and TRBJ2-1, the complete variable domain is KAGVTQTPRYLIKTRGQQVTLSCSPISGHRSVSWYQQTPGQGLQFLFEYFSETQRNKGNFPGRFSGRQFSNSRSEMNVSTLELGDSALYLCASSLAGQTYNEQFFGPGTRLTVL.

This clonotype has at least ten counts. The rearrangement links TRBV13 to TRBJ2-3, with a tentative D call TRBD1 (5 bases). Germline V CDR1 and CDR2: PRHDT, FYEKMQ (reference sequence). Trimming took off 0 bases at V and 8 bases at J, with 18 bases between the two ends. CDR3 length: 16 residues. The CDR3 reads CASSLGGGAGLVTQYF. The CDR3 nucleotides read TGTGCCAGCAGCTTAGGCGGTGGGGCCGGTCTTGTTACGCAGTATTTT.

This clonotype turned up a few times. The chain couples TRBV6-5 to TRBJ2-7; D unresolved. V lost 8 bases to trimming and J lost 2 bases, with 16 bases between them. Germline V gene sequence: CDR1 MNHEY, CDR2 SVGAGI. The CDR3 is made up of 14 amino acids. The CDR3 protein is CASRRSGPPYEQYF. CDR3 sequence (DNA): TGTGCCAGCCGACGGTCGGGTCCCCCCTACGAGCAGTACTTC.

As to this clonotype: One end of the junction fails to match germline, which may point to a read error. The gene calls are TRBV7-2 and TRBJ1-5; no clear D. Germline CDR1 is SGHTA and CDR2 is FQGNSA. The CDR3 is 14 residues long. The CDR3 sequence is CASTLLPFDQPQHF. CDR3 nucleotide sequence: TGTGCCAGCACCTTACTGCCCTTCGATCAGCCCCAGCATTTT.

The rearrangement joins TRBV30 to TRBJ1-3; unclear D gene. CDR3 length equals 13 residues. Germline V gene sequence: CDR1 GTSNPN, CDR2 SVGIG (reference sequence). In DNA form, the CDR3 reads TGTGCGCTGCTGGGCCTTGCTGGAAACACCATATATTTT. Its translation: CALLGLAGNTIYF. Full variable domain (outside the CDR3, taken from reference TRBV30 and TRBJ1-3): SQTIHQWPATLVQPVGSPLSLECTVEGTSNPNLYWYRQAAGRGLQLLFYSVGIGQISSEVPQNLSASRPQDRQFILSSKKLLLSDSGFYLCALLGLAGNTIYFGEGSWLTVV.

This clonotype has at least ten counts. The chain couples TRBV7-9 to TRBJ2-3; D remains ambiguous. Between the trimmed V and J ends, which lost 3 bases and 1 base, there was a span of 11 bases. CDR1 and CDR2 (germline): SEHNR, FQNEAQ (reference sequence). The CDR3 consists of 15 residues. Here the CDR3 DNA reads TGTGCCAGCAGCTTCGCCCGAAGTGGCACAGATACGCAGTATTTT. Its translation: CASSFARSGTDTQYF.

The chain joins TRBV7-2 to TRBJ2-4; D tentatively fits TRBD1 or TRBD2 (5 bases each). V lost 5 bases to trimming and J lost 0 bases, with 14 bases between them. CDR3 length: 16 amino acids. Germline V gene lookup returns CDR1 SGHTA and CDR2 FQGNSA. CDR3 protein: CASSLLGPLAKNIQYF. The CDR3 coding sequence is TGTGCCAGCAGCCTCCTGGGACCTTTAGCCAAAAACATTCAGTACTTC. Using reference TRBV7-2 and TRBJ2-4 for the parts outside the CDR3, the full variable domain is GAGVSQSPSNKVTEKGKDVELRCDPISGHTALYWYRQSLGQGLEFLIYFQGNSAPDKSGLPSDRFSAERTGGSVSTLTIQRTQQEDSAVYLCASSLLGPLAKNIQYFGAGTRLSVL.

This clonotype appeared many times. The gene calls are TRBV9 and TRBJ2-7; TRBD2 agrees at 8 bases. Germline V gives CDR1 SGDLS, CDR2 YYNGEE. There are 14 residues in the CDR3. Germline trimming cut 0 bases from V and 5 bases from J; bases unmatched to any gene: 4. The CDR3 region is CASSVVSGADEQYF. Here the CDR3 DNA reads TGTGCCAGCAGCGTAGTTAGCGGGGCTGACGAGCAGTACTTC.

The rearrangement joins TRBV12-3 or TRBV12-4 to TRBJ1-5; TRBD1 agrees at 8 bases. This CDR3 is 16 amino acids long. The V and J ends lost 3 bases and 7 bases, in that order; junction bases with no gene match: 11. The CDR3 bases are TGTGCCAGCAGTTTGGCCAGGGGGCAGGATAGCCAGCCCCAGCATTTT. Protein sequence: CASSLARGQDSQPQHF.

In regard to this clonotype: This could be a read error, since a much larger clone is one nucleotide away. The chain employs TRBV6-1 and TRBJ1-3, with 7 bases identical to TRBD1. The CDR3 has 15 residues. Germline V lookup: CDR1 MNHNS, CDR2 SASEGT. DNA of the CDR3: TGTACCAGCAAGGGGGCAGGGGGGGCTGGAAACACCATATATTTT. Its translation is CTSKGAGGAGNTIYF.

This clonotype was found many times. The chain employs TRBV7-9 and TRBJ2-3, with D unresolved. Between the trimmed V and J ends, which lost 1 base and 2 bases, there was a span of 7 bases. This CDR3 comprises 14 residues. Germline CDR1 is SEHNR and CDR2 is FQNEAQ (reference sequence). CDR3 DNA sequence: TGTGCCAGCAGCTTAGTCCTTCCCACAGATACGCAGTATTTT. This translates into CASSLVLPTDTQYF.

This clonotype was recorded at least ten times. This chain joins TRBV2 and TRBJ2-5; D perhaps matches TRBD1 (6 bases). Trimming took 2 bases from V and 7 from J, leaving 17 bases between them. The CDR3 length is 15 residues. The germline V gene has CDR1 SNHLY and CDR2 FYNNEI. CDR3 nucleotides: TGTGCCAGCAGTGAACGAGGTGTGGGGGCCCCGACCCAGTACTTC. It translates to CASSERGVGAPTQYF. Full variable domain (remainder filled in from reference TRBV2 and TRBJ2-5): EPEVTQTPSHQVTQMGQEVILRCVPISNHLYFYWYRQILGQKVEFLVSFYNNEISEKSEIFDDQFSVERPDGSNFTLKIRSTKLEDSAMYFCASSERGVGAPTQYFGPGTRLLVL.

In its sample, this clonotype was seen a few times. The chain recombines TRBV20-1 with TRBJ1-5; possible D gene TRBD1, 6 bases. The germline V and J ends were trimmed by 4 bases and 4 bases, with 11 bases remaining between them. The CDR3 length is 13 residues. Germline V lookup: CDR1 DFQATT, CDR2 SNEGSKA (reference sequence). The CDR3 region is CSATRQENQPQHF. The DNA for the CDR3 is TGCAGTGCTACTAGACAGGAGAATCAGCCCCAGCATTTT.

The genes are TRBV7-9 and TRBJ1-3, with a tentative D call TRBD1 (6 bases). The CDR3 contains 15 residues. Trimming removed 7 bases at V and 0 bases at J, with 13 bases between. The germline CDR1 and CDR2 sequences are SEHNR and FQNEAQ (reference sequence). The CDR3 nucleotides read TGTGCCAGCACCCCCGTACAGGGCTCTGGAAACACCATATATTTT. Amino acid sequence: CASTPVQGSGNTIYF.

The chain couples TRBV27 to TRBJ2-2; D is undetermined. The V and J ends lost 7 bases and 5 bases respectively, with 17 bases between them. Germline CDR1 MNHEY, CDR2 SMNVEV (reference sequence). CDR3 length: 15 residues. CDR3 region: CASTRQPQGTGELFF. DNA of the CDR3: TGTGCCAGCACTCGGCAACCTCAAGGGACCGGGGAGCTGTTTTTT.

At least ten counts were recorded for this clonotype. The V gene is TRBV12-3 or TRBV12-4, the J gene TRBJ2-7; D is unclear. The CDR3 length is 13 residues. Trimming cost V 3 bases and J 0 bases, with 6 bases left between them. Here the CDR3 DNA reads TGTGCCAGCAGTTTCAACCCCTCCTACGAGCAGTACTTC. Translated: CASSFNPSYEQYF.

This clonotype showed up many times. The chain carries TRBV12-3 or TRBV12-4 and TRBJ2-7; 7 bases are a match to TRBD1. The CDR3 has 14 amino acids. With 6 bases clipped from V and 3 bases from J, the junction kept 8 bases outside the gene matches. The CDR3 protein is CASSLVRQGYEQYF. The DNA for the CDR3 is TGTGCCAGCAGCCTAGTTCGACAGGGCTACGAGCAGTACTTC.

J is TRBJ1-2 and V is TRBV18, with a possible D match to TRBD1 (5 bases). Germline V gene sequence: CDR1 KGHSH, CDR2 LQKENI. V lost 4 bases, J lost 4 bases, and 13 bases lay in between. CDR3 length: 14 residues. CDR3 sequence: CASSRDGGSYGYTF. In DNA, the CDR3 is TGTGCCAGCTCACGGGACGGCGGGAGCTATGGCTACACCTTC.

This clonotype was found many times. The chain has TRBV7-4 and TRBJ2-7; TRBD2 aligns across 9 bases. The CDR3 consists of 18 residues. CDR1 and CDR2 (germline): SGHVT, SQSDAQ. With 1 base clipped from V and 5 bases from J, the junction kept 15 bases outside the gene matches. The CDR3, as DNA: TGTGCCAGCAGCTTAGAGCGGGGCGGGAGGGCCGATGACGACGAGCAGTACTTC. This encodes CASSLERGGRADDDEQYF.

This clonotype was counted ten times or more. The gene calls are TRBV3-1 and TRBJ1-2; no firm D call. The CDR3 is 12 residues long. Trimming stripped 0 bases from V and 3 bases from J, with 2 bases between. CDR1 and CDR2 from the germline V gene are LGHDT and YNNKEL (reference sequence). CDR3 sequence reads: CASSQDYYGYTF. The CDR3 DNA is TGTGCCAGCAGCCAAGACTACTATGGCTACACCTTC.